This is a list of T cell receptor beta chains from one sample in a study of T-cell memory formation after mild COVID-19. TCRdb recomputed calls from the 5' RACE reads with MiXCR, one row per CDR3 protein. The data contain roughly 350,000 distinct CDR3 sequences, roughly an eighth of them singletons. The sample consisted of PBMCs or a T cell subset sorted from them (not recorded which). The receptors derive from a man younger than 30 who had mild COVID-19 (a few samples of this study predate the infection). Cell type and time point are not known. The CDR3 runs from the conserved cysteine through the conserved F or W. Size is stated for part of the rows, as once, few or many counts, or as a class when the clone is expanded.

CSERAGGVTDTQYF,14,TRBJ2-3,many,TRBV29-1
CASRSLNTEAFF,12,TRBJ1-1,few,TRBV6-1
CASNSGYGYTF,11,TRBJ1-2,-,TRBV6-5
CASSLFEPGETQYF,14,TRBJ2-5,-,TRBV7-2
CASSLGRTSGKLFF,14,TRBJ1-4,-,TRBV12-3/TRBV12-4
CASRKGTSEQFF,12,TRBJ2-1,-,TRBV2
CASSSQRGSYEQYF,14,TRBJ2-7,few,TRBV5-6
CASREQPWAFF,11,TRBJ1-1,many,TRBV21-1
CASTGRTNYGYTF,13,TRBJ1-2,-,TRBV7-9
CSAPAPWVQDSYEQYF,16,TRBJ2-7,-,TRBV20-1
CASSPGTTLRDEQFF,15,TRBJ2-1,-,TRBV18
CASSLRSYEQYF,12,TRBJ2-7,few,TRBV12-3/TRBV12-4
CASRADRAGGYTF,13,TRBJ1-2,-,TRBV12-3/TRBV12-4
CASSLTDLNTEAFF,14,TRBJ1-1,few,TRBV7-8
CATRGFGGRETQYF,14,TRBJ2-5,few,TRBV15
CASSQASGHNQPQHF,15,TRBJ1-5,many,TRBV4-3
CASSPGAGANVLTF,14,TRBJ2-6,many,TRBV6-4
CASSYWGERDTQYF,14,TRBJ2-3,many,TRBV6-6
CASSSSSAGDTQYF,14,TRBJ2-3,-,TRBV18
CASSLLAGGWETQYF,15,TRBJ2-5,-,TRBV7-2
CASSLTLAGYNEQFF,15,TRBJ2-1,few,TRBV7-9
CASRDRNYGYTF,12,TRBJ1-2,few,TRBV6-4
CASSFRLATDTQYF,14,TRBJ2-3,many,TRBV27
CASSVGQGDNQPQHF,15,TRBJ1-5,-,TRBV9
CASIPYPGAGRNTEAFF,17,TRBJ1-1,few,TRBV6-2/TRBV6-3
CASVQRLGRYQETQYF,16,TRBJ2-5,-,TRBV12-5
CASSQVGGGADTQYF,15,TRBJ2-3,many,TRBV4-1
CASSLLSPYGYTF,13,TRBJ1-2,many,TRBV7-9
CAISAADNQPQHF,13,TRBJ1-5,few,TRBV10-3
CASSLTGLPGRYEQYF,16,TRBJ2-7,-,TRBV7-3
CASMDGAHNGAANSYEQYF,19,TRBJ2-7,-,TRBV12-3/TRBV12-4
CASSQFLRDSRITEVAKNIQYF,22,TRBJ2-4,-,TRBV4-2
CASRLAGVNEQFF,13,TRBJ2-1,-,TRBV12-3/TRBV12-4
CAWSVRSNQPQHF,13,TRBJ1-5,few,TRBV30
CASSLSGAVETQYF,14,TRBJ2-5,-,TRBV7-3
CASRTGTDQTQYF,13,TRBJ2-5,-,TRBV6-6
CASSFLSSGGVEAFF,15,TRBJ1-1,-,TRBV28
CASSRAPQSISGNTIYF,17,TRBJ1-3,many,TRBV7-2
CASSRSKETQYF,12,TRBJ2-5,-,TRBV25-1
CASSPLGVTEAFF,13,TRBJ1-1,few,TRBV18
CASSQILNTEAFF,13,TRBJ1-1,-,TRBV18